The 30 T cell receptor beta chains given below trace back to one sample, sequenced in a study of graft-versus-host responses after intestinal transplantation. The protocol was immunoSEQ multiplex PCR, while the TCRdb copy is restricted to in-frame clones and leaves out a portion. There are 80,000 to 90,000 clones in the sample; about nine tenths occur only once, and around 0.33% lies in the top ten. Their antigens are not known. This specimen consisted of unstimulated CD4+ T cells sorted from spleen or lymph node cells, obtained before intestinal transplant. These receptors all stem from a human donor who received an intestinal transplant.

The rearrangement joins TRBV19 to TRBJ1-5; D may be TRBD1 (6 bases). CDR1 and CDR2 (germline): LNHDA, SQIVND (reference sequence). The V end was cut by 6 bases, the J end by 7 bases, with 16 bases between. This CDR3 has 14 amino acids. The CDR3 here is CASSQEGGRQPQHF. The CDR3 bases are TGTGCCAGTAGCCAAGAGGGGGGAAGGCAGCCCCAGCATTTT.

The CDR3 DNA reads as TGTGCCTCCGGACTAGCCCTTAACAATGAGCAGTTCTTC. Translated, it gives CASGLALNNEQFF. This sequence joins TRBV10-3 and TRBJ2-1; 8 nucleotides line up with TRBD2. There are 13 residues in the CDR3. Trimming at V came to 11 bases and at J to 5 bases, leaving 8 bases not matched to a gene. CDR1 is ENHRY, CDR2 SYGVKD, per germline.

The chain uses TRBV5-1 and TRBJ2-2; TRBD1 matches 7 bases. V shed 0 bases, J shed 7 bases, and the junction held 3 bases outside the gene matches. The CDR3 is made up of 14 amino acids. Germline CDR1 is SGHRS and CDR2 is YFSETQ. The CDR3 protein is CASSLGQGHGELFF. The DNA of the CDR3 is TGCGCCAGCAGCTTGGGACAGGGTCACGGGGAGCTGTTTTTT.

In this sample, this clone turned up once. The CDR3 DNA is TGTGCCAGCAGCCCCGCGTCTAAAGGAAGGGGGTGGACCTACGAGCAGTACTTC. Protein sequence: CASSPASKGRGWTYEQYF. V gene TRBV11-3 combines with J gene TRBJ2-7, with TRBD1 as a possible D gene (6 bases). The CDR3 has 18 amino acids. V was trimmed by 5 bases and J by 2 bases, leaving 25 bases between them. CDR1 and CDR2 (germline): SGHNT, YENEEA.

V is TRBV6-6 and J is TRBJ1-6, with TRBD1 matching 8 bases. The CDR3 length is 15 residues. Germline trimming cut 0 bases from V and 6 bases from J; bases unmatched to any gene: 1. Germline V lookup: CDR1 MNHNY, CDR2 SVGAGI (reference sequence). This chain's CDR3 is CASSYSTGANSPLHF. Written as DNA, the CDR3 is TGTGCCAGCAGTTACTCGACAGGGGCTAATTCACCCCTCCACTTT.

The rearrangement joins TRBV7-6 to TRBJ2-5, with D possibly being TRBD1 (6 bases). In germline, CDR1 is SGHVS, CDR2 FNYEAQ. The CDR3 runs 15 residues. V was cut by 0 bases and J by 3 bases, with 11 bases left in between. The CDR3 sequence is CASSLAGAGEETQYF. The CDR3 nucleotides read TGTGCCAGCAGCTTAGCGGGGGCAGGGGAAGAGACCCAGTACTTC.

This rearrangement joins TRBV7-8 to TRBJ2-5, with D possibly being TRBD1 (5 bases). The CDR3 is 14 amino acids. Germline values: CDR1 SGHVS, CDR2 FQNEAQ. V was pared by 1 base and J by 11 bases, with 17 bases between. CDR3 in DNA: TGTGCCAGCAGCTTAGAGACAGCCCGTACGAGGCAGTACTTC. This translates into CASSLETARTRQYF.

The V gene is TRBV7-9, the J gene TRBJ2-7, with 7 bases identical to TRBD1. CDR3 length equals 15 residues. Germline-derived CDR1 and CDR2 are SEHNR and FQNEAQ (reference sequence). The trim removed 5 bases at V and 2 bases at J, leaving 9 bases unmatched. CDR3 residues: CASSPEWDRTYEQYF. CDR3 DNA: TGTGCCAGCAGCCCAGAGTGGGACAGAACCTACGAGCAGTACTTC.

This chain links TRBV21-1 with TRBJ2-3; whether TRBD2, the table's D call, matches the DNA was not checked. TRBV21-1 is given as a pseudogene. The CDR3 spans 21 residues. CDR3 sequence reads: CASSSSRGRLAGVNSTDTQYF. The CDR3 coding sequence is TGTGCCAGCAGCTCGTCCAGGGGGCGACTAGCGGGAGTTAACTCCACAGATACGCAGTATTTT.

The V call is TRBV11-2, the J call TRBJ2-3, with D possibly TRBD2 on 6 matching bases. Germline V gene lookup returns CDR1 SGHAT and CDR2 FQNNGV. This CDR3 has 18 residues. Trimming left V 3 bases short and J 2 bases short, with 21 bases between. CDR3 residues: CASSFPRGRAQLTDTQYF. The CDR3 coding sequence is TGTGCCAGCAGCTTCCCGCGGGGTAGGGCACAGCTCACAGATACGCAGTATTTT.

This chain joins TRBV27 and TRBJ1-5; tentative D call: TRBD1 (6 bases). Germline V gene data show CDR1 as MNHEY and CDR2 as SMNVEV (reference sequence). This CDR3 has 14 amino acids. The V and J ends lost 8 bases and 9 bases respectively, with 20 bases between them. CDR3 loop: CASGGGGRQRPQHF. The CDR3, as DNA: TGTGCCAGCGGAGGGGGGGGTCGTCAACGGCCCCAGCATTTT.

The CDR3 reads CSVRGQGRTGELFF. The CDR3 DNA sequence: TGCAGCGTTCGAGGACAGGGCCGAACCGGGGAGCTGTTTTTT. V usage is TRBV29-1 and J usage is TRBJ2-2, with 8 positions matching TRBD1. With V trimmed by 5 bases and J by 5 bases, 7 bases remained unmatched. The germline CDR1 and CDR2 sequences are SQVTM and ANQGSEA. The CDR3 spans 14 residues.

V gene TRBV5-1 combines with J gene TRBJ2-7; D gene ambiguous. Trimming left V 4 bases short and J 1 base short, with 15 bases between. Germline CDR1 SGHRS, CDR2 YFSETQ. The CDR3 has 15 residues. The DNA of the CDR3 is TGCGCCAGCAGCCTACGCCCGTCAAAATCCTACGAGCAGTACTTC. Its translation: CASSLRPSKSYEQYF.

The chain combines TRBV7-3 with TRBJ2-5, with 8 nucleotides matching TRBD2. Germline CDR1 is SGHTA and CDR2 is FQGTGA. V shed 5 bases, J shed 5 bases, and the junction held 7 bases outside the gene matches. The CDR3 runs 14 residues. The DNA of the CDR3 is TGTGCCAGCAGCCTAAGCGGGAGCGAGGAGACCCAGTACTTC. Residues: CASSLSGSEETQYF.

The chain carries TRBV6-5 and TRBJ1-1, with D possibly TRBD1 on 6 matching bases. V lost 6 bases, J lost 5 bases, and 19 bases lay in between. The CDR3 is 15 amino acids. From germline, CDR1 is MNHEY and CDR2 SVGAGI. The CDR3 nucleotides read TGTGCCAGCAGAATTGACAGGAGTTCAAGGACTGAAGCTTTCTTT. Translating it yields CASRIDRSSRTEAFF.

As to this clone: Other DNA sequences from this sample encode an identical CDR3 as well. The V and J genes are TRBV7-9 and TRBJ1-5; 9 bases are a match to TRBD1. After removal of 3 bases from V and 6 bases from J, the junction contained 3 bases not matched to a gene. The CDR3 sequence is 14 residues long. CDR1 is SEHNR and CDR2 is FQNEAQ in the germline V gene (reference sequence). The CDR3 DNA sequence: TGTGCCAGCAGCTTGGCGGGACAGGGTCAGCCCCAGCATTTT. This gives the protein CASSLAGQGQPQHF.

The rearrangement links TRBV10-3 to TRBJ2-1; D ambiguous. Trimming removed 5 bases from V and 2 bases from J, with 7 bases in between. Germline CDR1 is ENHRY and CDR2 is SYGVKD. The CDR3 sequence is 13 residues long. DNA of the CDR3: TGTGCCATCAGTCAAGGAACCTACAATGAGCAGTTCTTC. This translates into CAISQGTYNEQFF.

V gene TRBV30 combines with J gene TRBJ1-1, with D unresolved. V was trimmed by 1 base and J by 5 bases, leaving 5 bases between them. Germline V gives CDR1 GTSNPN, CDR2 SVGIG (reference sequence). This CDR3 has 11 residues. CDR3 DNA sequence: TGTGCCTGGAGTGGCCAGACTGAAGCTTTCTTT. As protein: CAWSGQTEAFF.

The chain carries TRBV4-1 and TRBJ2-1; 8 bases agree with TRBD2. Germline V gene lookup returns CDR1 MGHRA and CDR2 YSYEKL. The CDR3 contains 16 residues. The J segment lost 8 bases and the V segment lost 5 bases, leaving 14 bases of the junction unmatched. DNA for the CDR3: TGCGCCAGCAGCAACGAAATAGCGGGGCCGGTCGATGAGCAGTTCTTC. Translation: CASSNEIAGPVDEQFF.

This rearrangement joins TRBV9 to TRBJ2-5, with TRBD2 matching over 8 bases. The J segment lost 4 bases and the V segment lost 3 bases, leaving 2 bases of the junction unmatched. This CDR3 is 13 amino acids long. From germline, CDR1 is SGDLS and CDR2 YYNGEE. The CDR3 spells CASSGSGVETQYF. The CDR3 bases are TGTGCCAGCAGCGGTAGCGGGGTAGAGACCCAGTACTTC.

CDR3 bases: TGTGCCTGGAGTGTAAATTCTGGGGACGGCTACACCTTC. Protein: CAWSVNSGDGYTF. The V gene is TRBV30, the J gene TRBJ1-2; weak D call: TRBD1 (5 bases). This CDR3 spans 13 amino acids. With 0 bases removed from V and 8 bases from J, the gap between germline ends came to 13 bases. CDR1 is GTSNPN and CDR2 is SVGIG in the germline V gene (reference sequence).

This rearrangement joins TRBV5-1 to TRBJ2-1; TRBD2 agrees at 14 bases. Germline CDR1 reads SGHRS; CDR2 reads YFSETQ. There are 17 residues in the CDR3. V lost 4 bases to trimming and J lost 7 bases; unmatched junction nucleotides: 10. CDR3: CASSRGLAGVWSNEQFF. CDR3 nucleotides: TGCGCCAGCAGCCGGGGACTAGCGGGAGTGTGGAGTAATGAGCAGTTCTTC.

The rearrangement links TRBV15 to TRBJ2-1; TRBD2 agrees at 13 bases. This CDR3 contains 16 residues. Trimming took 5 bases from V and 6 from J; bases not matched to a gene: 7. The germline CDR1 and CDR2 sequences are LNHNV and YYDKDF (reference sequence). CDR3 nucleotide sequence: TGTGCCACCAGCGGCGCGGGACTAGCGGGAATCAATGAGCAGTTCTTC. Protein: CATSGAGLAGINEQFF.

The V and J genes are TRBV5-1 and TRBJ2-5; possible D gene TRBD2, 5 bases. The CDR3 loop spans 14 amino acids. The V and J ends lost 4 bases and 5 bases respectively, with 15 bases between them. CDR1 is SGHRS and CDR2 is YFSETQ in the germline V gene. Here the CDR3 DNA reads TGCGCCAGCAGCCTCCAGTCGGGCGGGGAGACCCAGTACTTC. This gives the protein CASSLQSGGETQYF. Full variable domain (rest looked up from reference TRBV5-1 and TRBJ2-5): KAGVTQTPRYLIKTRGQQVTLSCSPISGHRSVSWYQQTPGQGLQFLFEYFSETQRNKGNFPGRFSGRQFSNSRSEMNVSTLELGDSALYLCASSLQSGGETQYFGPGTRLLVL.

The rearrangement joins TRBV5-1 to TRBJ2-2; a possible D gene is TRBD1 (6 bases). Germline lookup yields CDR1 SGHRS and CDR2 YFSETQ. Between the trimmed V and J ends, which lost 3 bases and 4 bases, there was a span of 10 bases. The CDR3 has 14 amino acids. CDR3 region: CASSSGTITGELFF. CDR3 sequence (DNA): TGCGCCAGCAGCTCCGGGACAATCACCGGGGAGCTGTTTTTT.

The rearrangement uses TRBV6-1 and TRBJ1-2, with D possibly being TRBD1 (6 bases). Deletions cut 3 bases from V and 4 bases from J, with 15 bases between. Germline CDR1 and CDR2: MNHNS and SASEGT. The CDR3 loop spans 15 amino acids. The DNA for the CDR3 is TGTGCCAGCAGTGATCGCCGTACAGGGACCTATGGCTACACCTTC. It is translated as CASSDRRTGTYGYTF.

V is TRBV7-9 and J is TRBJ1-6; D not certain. The germline gives CDR1 SEHNR, CDR2 FQNEAQ (reference sequence). CDR3 length: 16 amino acids. The V end lost 1 base, the J end lost 6 bases, and 13 bases lay between the germline ends. The CDR3 here is CASSLEVGVFNSPLHF. CDR3 in DNA: TGTGCCAGCAGCTTAGAGGTTGGAGTTTTTAATTCACCCCTCCACTTT.

This rearrangement joins TRBV10-3 to TRBJ2-7; perhaps TRBD1 as D (6 bases). This CDR3 has 16 residues. Germline V gives CDR1 ENHRY, CDR2 SYGVKD. The V end was cut by 0 bases, the J end by 1 base, with 13 bases between. The CDR3 loop reads CAISESPGHSSYEQYF. The CDR3 coding sequence is TGTGCCATCAGTGAGTCCCCGGGACATTCGTCCTACGAGCAGTACTTC.

The chain uses TRBV5-4 and TRBJ2-1, with 9 bases that match TRBD2. V was pared by 7 bases and J by 7 bases, with 6 bases of the junction left unmatched. The CDR3 extends over 13 amino acids. The germline V gene has CDR1 SGHNT and CDR2 YYREEE (reference sequence). The CDR3 is CASRGSGSNEQFF. The CDR3 DNA is TGTGCCAGCCGTGGTAGCGGGAGTAATGAGCAGTTCTTC.

The chain couples TRBV5-1 to TRBJ1-4; D not certain. V was cut by 0 bases and J by 8 bases, with 5 bases left in between. There are 12 residues in the CDR3. Germline-derived CDR1 and CDR2 are SGHRS and YFSETQ. The CDR3 sequence is CASSLGGEKLFF. The CDR3 DNA sequence: TGCGCCAGCAGCTTGGGAGGAGAAAAACTGTTTTTT.